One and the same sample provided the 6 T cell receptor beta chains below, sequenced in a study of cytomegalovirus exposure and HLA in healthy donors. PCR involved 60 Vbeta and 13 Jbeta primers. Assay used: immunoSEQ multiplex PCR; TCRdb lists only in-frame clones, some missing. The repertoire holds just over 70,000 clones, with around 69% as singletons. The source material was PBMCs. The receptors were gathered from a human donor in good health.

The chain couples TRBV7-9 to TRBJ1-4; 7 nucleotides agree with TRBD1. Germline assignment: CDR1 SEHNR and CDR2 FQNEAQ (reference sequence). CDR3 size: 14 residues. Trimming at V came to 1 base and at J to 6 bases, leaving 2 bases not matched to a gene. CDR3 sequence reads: CASSLGRGDEKLFF. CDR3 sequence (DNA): TGTGCCAGCAGCTTAGGCAGGGGGGATGAAAAACTGTTTTTT.

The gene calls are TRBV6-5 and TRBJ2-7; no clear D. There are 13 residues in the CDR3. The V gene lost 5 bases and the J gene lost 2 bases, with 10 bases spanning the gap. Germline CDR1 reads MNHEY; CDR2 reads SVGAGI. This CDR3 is CASSGSGTYEQYF. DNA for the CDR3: TGTGCCAGCAGTGGCTCGGGTACCTACGAGCAGTACTTC.

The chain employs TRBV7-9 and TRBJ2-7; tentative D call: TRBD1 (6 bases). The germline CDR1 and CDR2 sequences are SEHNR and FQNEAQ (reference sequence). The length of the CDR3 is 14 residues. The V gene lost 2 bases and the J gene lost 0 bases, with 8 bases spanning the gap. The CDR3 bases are TGTGCCAGCAGCTTATTACAGGGCTCCTACGAGCAGTACTTC. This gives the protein CASSLLQGSYEQYF.

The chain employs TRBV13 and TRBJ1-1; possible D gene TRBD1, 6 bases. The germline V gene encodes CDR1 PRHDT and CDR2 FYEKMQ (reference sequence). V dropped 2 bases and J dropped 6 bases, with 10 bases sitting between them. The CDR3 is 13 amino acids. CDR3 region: CASSLNRVAEAFF. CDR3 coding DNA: TGTGCCAGCAGCTTAAACAGGGTCGCTGAAGCTTTCTTT.

CDR3 coding DNA: TGTGCCAGCAGTGATCAGGGGGCTGTAAACACCATATATTTT. Encoded protein: CASSDQGAVNTIYF. The rearrangement links TRBV2 to TRBJ1-3; 8 positions agree with TRBD1. This CDR3 is 14 amino acids long. Germline values: CDR1 SNHLY, CDR2 FYNNEI. V gave up 3 bases and J gave up 6 bases; unmatched junction bases: 4.

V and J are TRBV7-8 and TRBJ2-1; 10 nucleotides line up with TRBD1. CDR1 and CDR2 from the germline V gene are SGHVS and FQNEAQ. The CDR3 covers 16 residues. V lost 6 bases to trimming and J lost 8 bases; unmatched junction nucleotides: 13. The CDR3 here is CASSYLLGTGVDEQFF. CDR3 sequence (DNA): TGTGCCAGCAGTTATCTTTTAGGGACAGGGGTTGATGAGCAGTTCTTC.